These T cell receptor beta chains were read from a single sample in a study of T cell responses to AZD1222 COVID-19 vaccine. TCRdb keeps only in-frame clones here, not all; method: immunoSEQ multiplex PCR. The table shows fewer than 120,000 clones, with about nine tenths occurring only once. Sequences were derived from peripheral blood, sampled 28 days after the second AZD1222 dose. Receptors originate from an adult who received the AZD1222 COVID-19 vaccine. Both conserved end residues are part of each CDR3.

j_call	v_call	cdr3_aa
TRBJ2-3	TRBV6-2/TRBV6-3	CASSYGGRADTQYF
TRBJ2-1	TRBV4-3	CASSQVSTSGANEQFF
TRBJ2-2	TRBV4-3	CASSQVGRPNTGELFF
TRBJ1-1	TRBV6-5	CASSLDRGYLAEAFF
TRBJ2-7	TRBV5-1	CASSFSGNSYEQYF
TRBJ1-6	TRBV5-1	CASSLAGQGYSPLHF
TRBJ2-5	TRBV7-2	CASSPDGVTDQETQYF
TRBJ2-7	TRBV12-3/TRBV12-4	CASRALGQEQYF
TRBJ1-5	TRBV12-3/TRBV12-4	CASSLAHNQPQHF
TRBJ2-1	TRBV5-1	CASNYLAGGDNEQFF
TRBJ2-1	TRBV7-6	CASSIDRGPHNEQFF
TRBJ2-2	TRBV5-1	CASSPGANTGELFF
TRBJ2-7	TRBV18	CASSSTGETAYEQYF
TRBJ2-3	TRBV11-2	CASSLQGWGSTDTQYF
TRBJ1-4	TRBV7-2	CASSLDGPTGDATNEKLFF
TRBJ2-1	TRBV5-1	CASSLVSRGVEQFF
TRBJ2-5	TRBV27	CASSPIAGGTETQYF
TRBJ2-2	TRBV19	CASINRENTGELFF
TRBJ2-7	TRBV5-6	CASSSGSSRWEQYF
TRBJ2-3	TRBV6-5	CASSGTVTDTQYF
TRBJ2-7	TRBV5-1	CASSSGAEGAGQYF
TRBJ2-5	TRBV6-2/TRBV6-3	CASSYGTNQETQYF
TRBJ1-2	TRBV7-2	CASSPDREDYGYTF
TRBJ1-1	TRBV5-6	CASSWPGENTEAFF
TRBJ2-2	TRBV27	CASSLGDSQLANTGELFF
TRBJ1-1	TRBV3-1/TRBV3-2	CASSQSNTEAFF
TRBJ1-1	TRBV29-1	CSVDRGRNTEAFF
TRBJ1-4	TRBV29-1	CSVGTGGWVEKLFF
TRBJ1-5	TRBV6-1	CASSEVLRGSNQPQHF
TRBJ1-5	TRBV18	CASSSGTGGNQPQHF
TRBJ2-1	TRBV5-1	CASSDTSPSNNEQFF
TRBJ2-7	TRBV7-9	CASSSPGQGTEQYF
TRBJ2-5	TRBV3-1/TRBV3-2	CASSQGAGEPKAQYF
TRBJ1-6	TRBV7-9	CASSQRSGSYNSPLHF
TRBJ1-3	TRBV3-1/TRBV3-2	CASSQESAGTGNTIYF
TRBJ2-1	TRBV11-3	CASALNTGGYYNEQFF
TRBJ1-3	TRBV10-3	CAISEGGSGNTIYF
TRBJ2-7	TRBV29-1	CSVDPGDVQYF
TRBJ1-6	TRBV18	CASSLTRPGSSSPLHF
TRBJ1-6	TRBV7-6	CASSLAEGGDSPLHF
TRBJ2-1	TRBV7-9	CASSWGLYNEQFF
TRBJ2-7	TRBV4-3	CASSQQHTGYYEQYF
TRBJ1-3	TRBV14	CASSLTGAGNTIYF
TRBJ2-2	TRBV7-8	CASSLVSRRGNGELFF
TRBJ1-1	TRBV4-1	CASSQDQGDKNTEAFF
TRBJ2-1	TRBV14	CASSQLLAGGIEQFF
TRBJ1-1	TRBV10-3	CAISDSGQGLSEAFF
TRBJ2-5	TRBV6-5	CASSYVQETQYF
TRBJ2-6	TRBV3-1/TRBV3-2	CATSYGTGTSGANVLTF
TRBJ2-6	TRBV2	CASSRWGVEGANVLTF
TRBJ1-3	TRBV12-3/TRBV12-4	CASIANSGNTIYF
TRBJ1-4	TRBV27	CASSKQPTNEKLFF
TRBJ2-7	TRBV4-2	CASSQERLVSIPYEQYF
TRBJ1-1	TRBV5-1	CASLLEPANTEAFF
TRBJ1-5	TRBV10-3	CALKPRGLPNQPQHF
TRBJ2-5	TRBV7-2	CASSAFMGSQETQYF
TRBJ2-2	TRBV24-1	CATSQGQGAGELFF